These 2 T cell receptor beta chains share one sample of origin, sequenced in a study of blood T cell repertoires in COVID-19. Assay: immunoSEQ multiplex PCR; the TCRdb copy retains only in-frame clones and omits some. The sample comprises a few hundred thousand clones, 65% to 90% of which are singletons, and less than 11% rests with the top ten. The sample consisted of PBMCs or T cells enriched from blood (not recorded which). Receptors were obtained from a woman younger than 35 who had recovered from COVID-19.

The genes are TRBV10-3 and TRBJ1-5, with a weak D call TRBD1 (6 bases). Looked up from germline, CDR1 is ENHRY and CDR2 is SYGVKD. The CDR3 has 13 amino acids. Trimming cost V 4 bases and J 6 bases, with 10 bases left between them. Here the CDR3 DNA reads TGTGCCATCAGTGGCAGGGGCACTCAGCCCCAGCATTTT. The encoded protein is CAISGRGTQPQHF.

In DNA form, the CDR3 reads TGTGCCAGTAGTCCTAACCCAGGGTTAGCCAAAAACATTCAGTACTTC. Amino acid sequence: CASSPNPGLAKNIQYF. The gene calls are TRBV19 and TRBJ2-4, with TRBD1 as a possible D gene (5 bases). Germline CDR1 LNHDA, CDR2 SQIVND (reference sequence). The CDR3 contains 16 residues. V was shortened by 5 bases and J by 0 bases, with 14 bases between the two germline ends.